This T cell receptor (beta chain) came from a study of identical twins. Study-wide results and caveats: For out-of-frame beta sequences, excess twin sharing was weaker.

Notes on this clonotype: Its target is not known.

Using its own MiXCR run on the 5' RACE reads, TCRdb lists one record per CDR3 protein. The sample has roughly 690,000 distinct CDR3 sequences, 21% seen once. The CDR3 length is 13 residues. Trimming cost V 4 bases and J 6 bases, with 14 bases left between them. The germline CDR1 and CDR2 sequences are SGHTS and YDEGEE. These data also featured in a second study, about T cells expressing NK-cell markers. That report notes: The authors applied an anti-gamma-delta TCR antibody in several experiments, and it restricted sorting to alpha-beta TCR T cells. A handful of donors carried dominant NKG2C+ clonotypes that made up roughly 1.0-7.0% of their CD8+ T cells.

The chain uses TRBV5-8 and TRBJ2-7; unclear D gene. This clonotype originated in a woman under 30 in good health. Sequenced material: PBMCs. The CDR3 spells CASSRMWETEQYF. In DNA, the CDR3 is TGTGCCAGCAGCCGGATGTGGGAAACCGAGCAGTACTTC.